This T cell receptor (beta chain) was sequenced in a study of T cell changes during pregnancy in multiple sclerosis. CDR1 SGHNT and CDR2 YYREEE come from the germline V gene (reference sequence). The V end lost 2 bases, the J end lost 2 bases, and 19 bases lay between the germline ends. This CDR3 spans 17 amino acids. The protocol was immunoSEQ multiplex PCR, while the TCRdb copy is restricted to in-frame clones and leaves out a portion. The sample yields 84,000 or so clones, about 94% seen once. The TCR comes from a female donor with multiple sclerosis, enrolled in a pregnancy study. The J gene is TRBJ2-5, the V gene TRBV5-4; D perhaps matches TRBD2 (5 bases). Here the sequenced sample was peripheral blood, taken in the third trimester of pregnancy. Here the CDR3 reads CASSFAGRTGVQETQYF. The CDR3 nucleotides are TGTGCCAGCAGCTTCGCGGGCCGAACCGGGGTGCAAGAGACCCAGTACTTC. The variable domain in full, with the rest retrieved from reference TRBV5-4 and TRBJ2-5, is ETGVTQSPTHLIKTRGQQVTLRCSSQSGHNTVSWYQQALGQGPQFIFQYYREEENGRGNFPPRFSGLQFPNYSSELNVNALELDDSALYLCASSFAGRTGVQETQYFGPGTRLLVL.